This T cell receptor beta chain is drawn from a study of beta chain features in type 1 diabetes. Study-level information: The samples had approximately 100,000,000 sorted cells examined in all.

CDR3 length: 15 residues. Germline V gives CDR1 SGHAT, CDR2 FQNNGV. Trimming took off 2 bases at V and 4 bases at J, with 13 bases between the two ends. As to this clone: Its antigen is unidentified.

Study-wide results and limits: In all four CD4+ subsets, TCRB CDR3 length was significantly, moderately reduced in type 1 diabetes. HLA effects on TCRB rearrangement stayed unresolved here.

The study reverse transcribed the entire isolated RNA, so it sequenced expressed TCRB transcripts. About 3.9 million reads on average were seen across naive, central memory and regulatory T cell samples. Method: immunoSEQ multiplex PCR; TCRdb's copy keeps in-frame clones and lacks some. The table has a few hundred thousand clones, about 14% seen once. The chain has TRBV11-2 and TRBJ2-3; possibly TRBD2 for D (6 bases). The sample consisted of naive CD4+ T cells from blood. The clonotype originates from a man aged 25 to 40 with type 1 diabetes. CDR3 amino acids: CASSLRGKAADTQYF. DNA of the CDR3: TGTGCCAGCAGCTTACGGGGGAAAGCTGCAGATACGCAGTATTTT.